This T cell receptor beta chain was profiled in a study of cytomegalovirus exposure and HLA in healthy donors. The CDR3 sequence is 14 residues long. Germline V gene lookup returns CDR1 MNHEY and CDR2 SVGAGI. As for this clone: Antigen specificity is unknown.

Study-level points and caveats: Previous analysis showed most TCR beta V segments were productive about 87% or about 30% of the time. Whilst most TCR sequences proved rare, a subset of public TCRs occurred across many donors.

With 60 Vbeta and 13 Jbeta primers, the PCR was carried out. Profiling relied on immunoSEQ multiplex PCR, and the TCRdb table lists in-frame clones only, not all of them. The sample holds approximately 110,000 clones; approximately 81% are singletons and the top ten take roughly 1.2%. V usage is TRBV6-5 and J usage is TRBJ2-5; D is possibly TRBD1 (6 bases). Matching the DNA end better, TRBJ2-7 makes the J call doubtful. The clonotype originates from a man younger than 40 in good health and CMV-seronegative. Sequenced material: PBMCs. The CDR3, as DNA: TGTGCCAGCAGTCCCGGACAGTTCTCCTACGAGCAGTACTTC. Its translation is CASSPGQFSYEQYF.